This T cell receptor beta chain originates from a study of cytomegalovirus exposure and HLA in healthy donors. General observations from the study: An analysis was carried out later, and it reportedly showed fewer N-insertions in an Asian-associated ancestry cluster than the 666-donor mean. One variant, a missense change in DCLRE1C, was linked in a later analysis to TCR beta V- and J-gene trimming.

This PCR relied on a set of 60 Vbeta primers and 13 Jbeta primers. Libraries were prepared by immunoSEQ multiplex PCR; TCRdb keeps only in-frame clonotypes and omits some of them. Here the sample spans about 200,000 clones, 70% to 85% being singletons. About this clone itself: Its antigen is unknown.

Germline CDR1 reads SGHTA; CDR2 reads FQGNSA. The CDR3 consists of 15 residues. V lost 4 bases to trimming and J lost 1 base; unmatched junction nucleotides: 6. V usage is TRBV7-2 and J usage is TRBJ2-7, with 8 bases aligning to TRBD2. Sequencing used PBMCs. This receptor was obtained from a male donor in good health and CMV-seronegative. The CDR3 loop reads CASSSSGSRSYEQYF. CDR3 bases: TGTGCCAGCAGCTCGAGCGGGAGTAGGTCCTACGAGCAGTACTTC.